What follows is one TCR beta chain and its context. Seattle patient enrollment occurred during active infection, with longitudinal follow-up thereafter. These data are taken from a study of blood T cell repertoires in COVID-19. At the level of the study: There were acute and convalescent COVID-19 samples, and they came from the United States, Italy and Spain. The analysed material was cDNA or gDNA that came from T cells, B-cell-depleted T cells, or PBMCs.

This CDR3 has 13 residues. The V end lost 2 bases, the J end lost 1 base, and 6 bases lay between the germline ends. Germline V gives CDR1 SGHNT, CDR2 YYREEE (reference sequence). As processed by the authors: Amplification of reference gene primers was used by the study to estimate nucleated cell counts. Assay used: immunoSEQ multiplex PCR; TCRdb lists only in-frame clones, some missing. The V and J calls and clone size were taken over from that table, and D and trimming were inferred from the DNA. Of 200,000 to 250,000 clones in the sample, around 89% were seen once. The V and J genes are TRBV5-4 and TRBJ1-1; tentative D call: TRBD1 (5 bases). The sequence was collected from a young man with COVID-19, enrolled during active disease. Sequencing used peripheral blood. The CDR3 region has the DNA TGTGCCAGCAGCTTAACAGGGAACACTGAAGCTTTCTTT. Translated, it gives CASSLTGNTEAFF.